This entry features one T cell receptor beta chain sequence. Its cognate antigen is unknown. This entry is derived from a study of beta chain features in type 1 diabetes. Study at large: The examined sorted cells totaled about 98 million across samples. Notes on the study in general: PCR may have favored shorter templates equally in patients and controls.

The V gene lost 3 bases and the J gene lost 6 bases, with 8 bases spanning the gap. The CDR3 loop spans 12 amino acids. CDR1 is MGHDK, CDR2 SYGVNS, per germline. The sequenced template was cDNA made from the entire isolated RNA. Stem cell-like memory T cell samples came in at an average of approximately 970,000 reads. Data came from immunoSEQ multiplex PCR; TCRdb stores just in-frame clones and leaves some out. The sample lists 15,000 to 20,000 clones, around 50% occurring once. There was one heparinised blood draw per donor, averaging about 116 mL. Sequenced input: stem cell memory CD4+ T cells from blood. The chain uses TRBV25-1 and TRBJ1-1; no firm D call. The source of this sequence is a man between 18 and 35 years old in good health. CDR3 sequence (DNA): TGTGCCAGCAGTGAGTCTGCGGCTGAAGCTTTCTTT. It translates to CASSESAAEAFF.